The source of this T cell receptor (beta chain) is a study of T cells in Graves' hyperthyroidism and ophthalmopathy. Study-wide results and limits: A model of 13 V-J pairs discriminated ophthalmopathy from stable hyperthyroidism.

Germline V gene sequence: CDR1 DFQATT, CDR2 SNEGSKA (reference sequence). J was trimmed by 0 bases and V by 5 bases; bases with no gene match: 7. The CDR3 length is 14 residues. There were TCR beta CDR3 regions amplified from RNA transcripts. First-round RT-PCR targeting the TCR CDR3 was performed with the HTBI primer set. TCRdb reprocessed the multiplex PCR reads via MiXCR and lists one record per CDR3 protein. The sample lists 560,000 or so distinct CDR3 sequences, 46% occurring once. Turning to this clonotype: The antigen remains unidentified.

The chain employs TRBV20-1 and TRBJ2-7; TRBD2 aligns across 7 bases. This sequence originates from a woman aged 18 to 35 with Graves' hyperthyroidism. The sequencing sample was made of peripheral blood or thyroid tissue (not recorded which). CDR3 loop: CSALLALSSYEQYF. Here the CDR3 DNA reads TGCAGTGCTTTACTAGCGCTTAGCTCCTACGAGCAGTACTTC.